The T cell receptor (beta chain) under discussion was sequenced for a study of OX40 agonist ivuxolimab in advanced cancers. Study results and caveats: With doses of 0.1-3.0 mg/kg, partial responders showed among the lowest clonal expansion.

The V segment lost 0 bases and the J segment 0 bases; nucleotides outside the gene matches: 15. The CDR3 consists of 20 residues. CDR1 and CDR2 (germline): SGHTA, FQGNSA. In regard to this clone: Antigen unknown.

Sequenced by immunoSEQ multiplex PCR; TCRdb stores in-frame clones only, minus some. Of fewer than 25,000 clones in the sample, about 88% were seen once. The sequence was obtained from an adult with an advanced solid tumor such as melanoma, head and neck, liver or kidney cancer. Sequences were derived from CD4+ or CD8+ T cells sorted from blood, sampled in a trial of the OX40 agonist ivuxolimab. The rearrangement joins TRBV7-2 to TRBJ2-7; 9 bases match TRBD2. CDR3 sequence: CASSLAGVLAGALISYEQYF. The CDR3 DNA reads TGTGCCAGCAGCTTAGCGGGAGTATTAGCGGGAGCTTTAATCTCCTACGAGCAGTACTTC.